This T cell receptor (beta chain) was recorded in a study of OX40 agonist ivuxolimab in advanced cancers. General study results and limits: Near-lowest levels of clonal expansion characterized partial responders at 0.1-3.0 mg/kg. There were also nonresponders showing low normalized T-cell clonal expansion. The study observed clonal expansion of CD4+ and CD8+ blood T cells by week 6 at 0.1 to 3.0 mg/kg.

Germline V gene lookup returns CDR1 SGHRS and CDR2 YFSETQ. Trimming took 0 bases from V and 0 from J, leaving 7 bases between them. CDR3 length: 15 residues. The table came from immunoSEQ multiplex PCR; TCRdb's copy has only in-frame clones and leaves some out. The sample yields tens of thousands of clones, 84% seen once. Worth noting for this clone: Its antigen is not identified.

The sample consisted of CD4+ or CD8+ T cells sorted from blood, taken in a trial of the OX40 agonist ivuxolimab. This chain uses TRBV5-1 with TRBJ1-3, with D uncertain. The sequence came from an adult with an advanced solid tumor such as melanoma, head and neck, liver or kidney cancer. CDR3 sequence reads: CASSLDRSSGNTIYF. For the CDR3, the DNA is TGCGCCAGCAGCTTGGACAGAAGCTCTGGAAACACCATATATTTT. Combining the CDR3 with reference TRBV5-1 and TRBJ1-3 gives the whole variable domain KAGVTQTPRYLIKTRGQQVTLSCSPISGHRSVSWYQQTPGQGLQFLFEYFSETQRNKGNFPGRFSGRQFSNSRSEMNVSTLELGDSALYLCASSLDRSSGNTIYFGEGSWLTVV.